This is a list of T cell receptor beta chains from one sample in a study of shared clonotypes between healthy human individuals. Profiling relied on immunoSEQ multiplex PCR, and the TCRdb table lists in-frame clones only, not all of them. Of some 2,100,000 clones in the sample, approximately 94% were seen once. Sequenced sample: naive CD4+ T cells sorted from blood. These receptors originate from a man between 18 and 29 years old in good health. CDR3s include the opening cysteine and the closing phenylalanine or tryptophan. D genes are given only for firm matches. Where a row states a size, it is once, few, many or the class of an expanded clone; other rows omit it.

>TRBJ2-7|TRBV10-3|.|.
TGTGCCATCAGTGAGCTGTACGAGCAGTACTTC
CAISELYEQYF
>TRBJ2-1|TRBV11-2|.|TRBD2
TGTGCCAGCAGCTTAGCAGGGCGGGAGAGCTCCTACAATGAGCAGTTCTTC
CASSLAGRESSYNEQFF
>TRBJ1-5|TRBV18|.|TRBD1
TGTGCCAGCTCACCTTTAATTGGACAGGGTGGGGCCCAGCATTTT
CASSPLIGQGGAQHF
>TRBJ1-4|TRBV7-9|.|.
TGTGCCAGCAGCCCTGGGGGGAGTGGTAATGAAAAACTGTTTTTT
CASSPGGSGNEKLFF
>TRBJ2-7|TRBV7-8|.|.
TGTGCCAGCAGCTCACAGGCAGGGACTCTCCATCAGTACTTC
CASSSQAGTLHQYF
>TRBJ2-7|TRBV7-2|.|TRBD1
TGTGCCAGCAGCCGGACAGGGCGATACGAGCAGTACTTC
CASSRTGRYEQYF
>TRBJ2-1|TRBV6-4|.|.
TGTGCCAGCAGTCTTTTCGCGGAGAGCTCCTACAATGAGCAGTTCTTC
CASSLFAESSYNEQFF
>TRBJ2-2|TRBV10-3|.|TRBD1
TGTGCCACCCAAGGACAGGGTGGTAGCACCGGGGAGCTGTTTTTT
CATQGQGGSTGELFF
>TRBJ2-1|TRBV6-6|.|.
TGTGCCAGCACCTCGGGAGCACCTTACAATGAGCAGTTCTTC
CASTSGAPYNEQFF
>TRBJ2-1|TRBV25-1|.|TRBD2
TGTGCCAGCAGTGTTCTCGCGGGGGCCTACAATGAGCAGTTCTTC
CASSVLAGAYNEQFF
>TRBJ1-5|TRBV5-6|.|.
TGTGCCAGCAGCTTGGTGGGGGGAGATCAGCCCCAGCATTTT
CASSLVGGDQPQHF
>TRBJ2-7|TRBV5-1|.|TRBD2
TGCGCCAGCAGCAGTATACTAGCGGGAGGGAACGAGCAGTACTTC
CASSSILAGGNEQYF
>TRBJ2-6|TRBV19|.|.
TGTGCCAGTAGTGTAGGGCTCTCTGGGGCCAACGTCCTGACTTTC
CASSVGLSGANVLTF
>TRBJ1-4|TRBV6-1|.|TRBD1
TGTGCCATCGGACAGGGTAATGAAAAACTGTTTTTT
CAIGQGNEKLFF
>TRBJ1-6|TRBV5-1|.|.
TGCGCCAGCAGTCCGGAGAGGGCGGGTGGTTCACTCCTCCACTTT
CASSPERAGGSLLHF
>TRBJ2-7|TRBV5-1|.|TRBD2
TGCGCCAGCACCAGGGAGGGCGACTCCTACGAGCAGTACTTC
CASTREGDSYEQYF
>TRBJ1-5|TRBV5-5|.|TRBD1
TGTGCCAGCAGCTACCCGGGACAGGGCAATCAGCCCCAGCATTTT
CASSYPGQGNQPQHF
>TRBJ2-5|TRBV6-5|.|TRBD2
TGTGCCAGCAGAATAGCGGGGGGAGAGACCCAGTACTTC
CASRIAGGETQYF
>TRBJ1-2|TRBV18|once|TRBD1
TGTGCCAGCTCACCACCGGGGGGACAGGGTATGGACTTCTATGGCTACACCTTC
CASSPPGGQGMDFYGYTF
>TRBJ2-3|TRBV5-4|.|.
TGTGCCAGCAGCTTCGTTAGCGCCTCAGATACGCAGTATTTT
CASSFVSASDTQYF
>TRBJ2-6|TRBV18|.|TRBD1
TGTGCCAGCTCACCCTGGGACAGTGCCCACTCTGGGGCCAACGTCCTGACTTTC
CASSPWDSAHSGANVLTF
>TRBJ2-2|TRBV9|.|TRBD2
TGTGCCAGCAGCGCAACTAGCGGGAGTTGGACCGGGGAGCTGTTTTTT
CASSATSGSWTGELFF
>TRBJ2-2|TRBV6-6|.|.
TGTGCCAGCAGTTACCTTGGGCCGAACACCGGGGAGCTGTTTTTT
CASSYLGPNTGELFF
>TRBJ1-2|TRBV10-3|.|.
TGTGCCATCAGTGAGGGGCAGCCTAACTATGGCTACACCTTC
CAISEGQPNYGYTF
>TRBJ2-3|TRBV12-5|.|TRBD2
TGTGCTAGTGGTTTGACCCTACTAGCGGGGGCTAGCACAGATACGCAGTATTTT
CASGLTLLAGASTDTQYF
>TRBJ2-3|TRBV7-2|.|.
TGTGCCAGCAGGGGTGCCACAGATACGCAGTATTTT
CASRGATDTQYF
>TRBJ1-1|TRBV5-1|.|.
TGCGCCAGCAGCTTGGCCTCAGGCGAAGCTTTCTTT
CASSLASGEAFF
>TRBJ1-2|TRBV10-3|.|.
TGTGCCATCAGTCAAAACAGGGAGAACTATGGCTACACCTTC
CAISQNRENYGYTF
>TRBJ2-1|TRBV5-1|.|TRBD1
TGCGCCAGCAGCTCCGGGACAGGGGGCTGGGATGAGCAGTTCTTC
CASSSGTGGWDEQFF
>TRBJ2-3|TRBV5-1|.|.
TGCGCCAGCAGCCGGAGGACCCCTTCCACAGATACGCAGTATTTT
CASSRRTPSTDTQYF
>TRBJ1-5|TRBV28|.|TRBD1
TGTGCCAGCAGTCTGGACAGGGAAGGCAATCAGCCCCAGCATTTT
CASSLDREGNQPQHF
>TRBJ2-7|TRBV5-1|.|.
TGCGCCAGCAGCTTGGACCGGTCCTACGAGCAGTACTTC
CASSLDRSYEQYF
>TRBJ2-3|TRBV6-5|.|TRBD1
TGTGCCAGCAGCAGGGGGACAGGGGTAGAAGATACGCAGTATTTT
CASSRGTGVEDTQYF
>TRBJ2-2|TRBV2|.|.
TGTGCCAGCTATACAGGGTTTAGCAGTGGGACCGGGGAGCTGTTTTTT
CASYTGFSSGTGELFF
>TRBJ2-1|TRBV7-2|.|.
TGTGCCAGCAGCTTAGTGGGGGTATCTGAGCAGTTCTTC
CASSLVGVSEQFF
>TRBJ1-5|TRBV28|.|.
TGTGCCAGCAGTTTGGCCACAAGGGGGAATCAGCCCCAGCATTTT
CASSLATRGNQPQHF
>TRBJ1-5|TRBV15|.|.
TGTGCCACCAGCATGCCTTTGGGAGGAAATCAGCCCCAGCATTTT
CATSMPLGGNQPQHF
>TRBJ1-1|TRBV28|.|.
TGTGCCAGCAGTCAGATCGCGTGGACTGAAGCTTTCTTT
CASSQIAWTEAFF
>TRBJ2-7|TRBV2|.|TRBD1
TGTGCCACCGGGACAGCCTACGAGCAGTACTTC
CATGTAYEQYF
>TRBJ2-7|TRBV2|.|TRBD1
TGTGCCAGCAGTGCAGGGGGCTATAGTGTCAACGAGCAGTACTTC
CASSAGGYSVNEQYF
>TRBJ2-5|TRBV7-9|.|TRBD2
TGTGCCAGCAGCAGAAAACTAGCGGACCAAGAGACCCAGTACTTC
CASSRKLADQETQYF
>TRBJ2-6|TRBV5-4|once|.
TGTGCCAGCACCTTTCAATCTGGGGCCAACGTCCTGACTTTC
CASTFQSGANVLTF
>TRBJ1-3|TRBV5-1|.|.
TGCGCCAGCAGCTTGGGACAGGTCAGCTCTGGAAACACCATATATTTT
CASSLGQVSSGNTIYF
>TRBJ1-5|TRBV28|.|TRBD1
TGTGCCAGCAGCCCAGGGGGCAACCTTCAGCCCCAGCATTTT
CASSPGGNLQPQHF
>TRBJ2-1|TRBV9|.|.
TGTGCCAGCAGCGTAGGGGGGCTCAATGAGCAGTTCTTC
CASSVGGLNEQFF
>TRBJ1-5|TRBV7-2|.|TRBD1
TGTGCCAGCAGCTTAGTCGTGACAGGGCTTAGCAATCAGCCCCAGCATTTT
CASSLVVTGLSNQPQHF
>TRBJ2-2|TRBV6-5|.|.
TGTGCCAGCAGTTACTGGGGGCGTAGCACCGGGGAGCTGTTTTTT
CASSYWGRSTGELFF
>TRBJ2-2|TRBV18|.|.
TGTGCCAGCTCACCACCGAAGCAGGGCGCCGGGGAGCTGTTTTTT
CASSPPKQGAGELFF
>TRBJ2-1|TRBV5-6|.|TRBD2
TGTGCCAGCAGCTTGGTACCGGGACTATCCAATGAGCAGTTCTTC
CASSLVPGLSNEQFF
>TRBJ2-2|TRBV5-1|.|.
TGCGCCAGCAGCTTGGCAGGGAGTCGCACCGGGGAGCTGTTTTTT
CASSLAGSRTGELFF
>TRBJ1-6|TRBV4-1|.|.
TGCGCCAGCAGCCACGGGTTCTATAATTCACCCCTCCACTTT
CASSHGFYNSPLHF